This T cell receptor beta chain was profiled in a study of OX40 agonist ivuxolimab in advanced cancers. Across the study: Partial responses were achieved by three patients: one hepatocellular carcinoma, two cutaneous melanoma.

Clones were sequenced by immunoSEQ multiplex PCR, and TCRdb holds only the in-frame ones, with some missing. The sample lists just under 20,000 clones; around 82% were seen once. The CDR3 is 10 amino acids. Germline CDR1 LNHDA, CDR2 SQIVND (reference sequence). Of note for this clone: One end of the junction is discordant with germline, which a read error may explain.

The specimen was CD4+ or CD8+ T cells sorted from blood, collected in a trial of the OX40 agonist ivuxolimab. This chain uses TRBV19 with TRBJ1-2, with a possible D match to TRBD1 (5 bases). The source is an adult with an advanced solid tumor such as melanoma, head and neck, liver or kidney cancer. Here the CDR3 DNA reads TGTGCCAGTAGTATCAGGGTATATTCCTTC. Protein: CASSIRVYSF.